Shown below are 11 T cell receptor beta chains from a single sample sequenced in a study of blood T cell repertoires in COVID-19. Only in-frame clones appear in the TCRdb table, and some are missing; sequencing was by immunoSEQ multiplex PCR. Here the sample spans about 42,000 clones, over 75% being singletons. Sequencing was done on a sample of peripheral blood. The receptors were sampled from a man in his thirties or forties with active or convalescent COVID-19.

This chain joins TRBV10-2 and TRBJ2-2, with 9 nucleotides matching TRBD1. Germline assignment: CDR1 WSHSY and CDR2 SAAADI. This CDR3 has 18 residues. V dropped 2 bases and J dropped 9; count of bases not matched to a gene: 16. This CDR3 reads CASSEAGYVGQGQWELFF. The CDR3 coding sequence is TGCGCCAGCAGTGAGGCGGGTTATGTCGGACAGGGGCAATGGGAGCTGTTTTTT.

This chain uses TRBV7-3 with TRBJ2-3, with 12 positions matching TRBD2. The germline gives CDR1 SGHTA, CDR2 FQGTGA. The length of the CDR3 is 14 residues. With V trimmed by 4 bases and J by 6 bases, 2 bases remained unmatched. CDR3 region: CASSSGTSGDTQYF. As DNA, the CDR3 is TGTGCCAGCAGCTCCGGGACTAGCGGGGATACGCAGTATTTT.

The chain carries TRBV5-1 and TRBJ1-3; D unclear. V gave up 2 bases and J gave up 0 bases, with 3 bases separating them. The length of the CDR3 is 13 residues. Germline lookup yields CDR1 SGHRS and CDR2 YFSETQ. CDR3 DNA sequence: TGCGCCAGCAGCTTTAACTCTGGAAACACCATATATTTT. Its protein product is CASSFNSGNTIYF.

The J gene is TRBJ2-3, the V gene TRBV7-3, with TRBD2 matching 7 bases. CDR1 SGHTA and CDR2 FQGTGA come from the germline V gene. J gave up 3 bases and V 0 bases, and 6 bases lay outside the gene matches. The CDR3 sequence is 16 residues long. The CDR3 reads CASSLTGGSGTDTQYF. The DNA of the CDR3 is TGTGCCAGCAGCTTAACCGGGGGGAGTGGGACAGATACGCAGTATTTT.

The rearrangement joins TRBV20-1 to TRBJ2-5, with 7 positions matching TRBD1. CDR1 is DFQATT, CDR2 SNEGSKA, per germline (reference sequence). This CDR3 has 15 residues. V lost 3 bases to trimming and J lost 0 bases; unmatched junction nucleotides: 7. The CDR3 sequence: CSASPVRGHQETQYF. The CDR3 DNA reads as TGCAGTGCTAGTCCCGTGAGGGGGCACCAAGAGACCCAGTACTTC.

The V call is TRBV29-1, the J call TRBJ2-1, with 8 bases aligning to TRBD2. The J segment lost 4 bases and the V segment lost 8 bases, leaving 13 bases of the junction unmatched. CDR1 and CDR2 from the germline V gene are SQVTM and ANQGSEA. There are 15 residues in the CDR3. CDR3 in amino acids: CSTRLSSGVYNEQFF. The CDR3 DNA is TGCAGCACTCGTTTAAGTAGCGGGGTATACAATGAGCAGTTCTTC.

This chain links TRBV7-9 with TRBJ1-1; 8 nucleotides agree with TRBD1. V lost 1 base and J lost 0; bases outside the gene matches: 1. Germline CDR1 and CDR2: SEHNR and FQNEAQ (reference sequence). The CDR3 extends over 15 amino acids. DNA of the CDR3: TGTGCCAGCAGCTTAGAGGGACAGGTGAACACTGAAGCTTTCTTT. It specifies CASSLEGQVNTEAFF.

There are a few counts of this clone. J is TRBJ2-1 and V is TRBV4-1; 7 nucleotides agree with TRBD1. The V gene end was trimmed by 4 bases and the J gene end by 1 base; junction bases not matched to a gene: 10. Per germline, CDR1 MGHRA and CDR2 YSYEKL. The CDR3 loop spans 17 amino acids. In nucleotides, the CDR3 is TGCGCCAGCAGCCCCGATCCGGGACAGCAATCCTACAATGAGCAGTTCTTC. Encoded protein: CASSPDPGQQSYNEQFF.

The chain carries TRBV7-9 and TRBJ1-4; possibly TRBD1 for D (5 bases). The CDR3 sequence is 14 residues long. Germline V gene lookup returns CDR1 SEHNR and CDR2 FQNEAQ (reference sequence). V was cut by 5 bases and J by 4 bases, with 11 bases left in between. The CDR3 here is CASSPGWGNEKLFF. The DNA of the CDR3 is TGTGCCAGCAGCCCAGGGTGGGGTAATGAAAAACTGTTTTTT.

The rearrangement joins TRBV27 to TRBJ1-3; tentatively, D is TRBD1 (5 bases). The CDR3 loop spans 13 amino acids. CDR1 MNHEY and CDR2 SMNVEV come from the germline V gene (reference sequence). Trimming removed 11 bases from V and 2 bases from J, with 13 bases in between. CDR3: CAGGGFPGNTIYF. The DNA for the CDR3 is TGTGCCGGGGGGGGTTTCCCTGGAAACACCATATATTTT.

The chain links TRBV5-4 to TRBJ1-2, with 7 nucleotides matching TRBD1. J lost 8 bases, V lost 2 bases, and 6 bases had no gene match. CDR3 length: 13 amino acids. Germline V lookup: CDR1 SGHNT, CDR2 YYREEE (reference sequence). CDR3 in DNA: TGTGCCAGCAGCTTCTCAGGGGGGAAAGGCTACACCTTC. It yields the protein CASSFSGGKGYTF.